This is a list of T cell receptor beta chains from one sample in a study of neoadjuvant anti-PD-1 for oral cavity cancer. Libraries were prepared by immunoSEQ multiplex PCR; TCRdb keeps only in-frame clonotypes and omits some of them. Among some 14,000 clones listed, about 74% were seen once. This material consisted of PBMCs, taken after nivolumab (anti-PD-1) treatment. These TCRs come from a person between 35 and 79 years old with oral cavity squamous cell carcinoma. CDR3s include the opening cysteine and the closing phenylalanine or tryptophan. A D gene is named only where the DNA matches it firmly. The size entry is marked missing in some rows and otherwise reads once, few, many or a size class.

abundance	d_gene	j_gene	v_gene	CDR3nt	CDR3aa
.	.	TRBJ1-6	TRBV6-5	TGTGCCAGCAGTTCCCCTCCGGGGAATTCACCCCTCCACTTT	CASSSPPGNSPLHF
few	TRBD1	TRBJ2-1	TRBV28	TGTGCCAGCAGTTCGGGGACAGGGAATTACAATGAGCAGTTCTTC	CASSSGTGNYNEQFF
.	TRBD1	TRBJ2-5	TRBV11-1	TGTGCCAGCAGCCCCCGGGACAGGGAAGAGACCCAGTACTTC	CASSPRDREETQYF
.	.	TRBJ2-6	TRBV27	TGTGCCAGCAGTTCGTCTGGGGCCAACGTCCTGACTTTC	CASSSSGANVLTF
.	.	TRBJ1-1	TRBV2	TGTGCCAGCAGTGACGACGGAAACACTGAAGCTTTCTTT	CASSDDGNTEAFF
.	TRBD2	TRBJ2-5	TRBV6-1	TGTGCCAGCAGTGAACTAGCGGGAGGGCAAGAGACCCAGTACTTC	CASSELAGGQETQYF
.	.	TRBJ1-4	TRBV9	TGTGCCAGCAGCGTAGAAGGGGGTGGAGAAAAACTGTTTTTT	CASSVEGGGEKLFF
.	.	TRBJ1-5	TRBV10-3	TGTGCCATCAGTGACTCGCCGAATAGCAATCAGCCCCAGCATTTT	CAISDSPNSNQPQHF
.	.	TRBJ2-5	TRBV30	TGTGCCTGGACCAGGGTGGCGGAGACCCAGTACTTC	CAWTRVAETQYF
.	.	TRBJ1-3	TRBV7-2	TGTGCCAGCAGCTTAGGACAGTGGGGAAACACCATATATTTT	CASSLGQWGNTIYF
.	TRBD2	TRBJ2-1	TRBV9	TGTGCCAGCAGCGTAGTGGCTAGCGGGAGGTCCTACAATGAGCAGTTCTTC	CASSVVASGRSYNEQFF
few	.	TRBJ2-7	TRBV2	TGTGCCAGCAGTGATGTGGGGAGGTACGAGCAGTACTTC	CASSDVGRYEQYF
.	.	TRBJ2-5	TRBV20-1	TGCAGTGCCAGACTAGGAGAGACCCAGTACTTC	CSARLGETQYF
.	.	TRBJ1-1	TRBV6-5	TGTGCCAGCAGTTACGTTCAGGCGAACACTGAAGCTTTCTTT	CASSYVQANTEAFF
.	.	TRBJ2-5	TRBV20-1	TGCAGTCAAAGAGATGGCGAGACCCAGTACTTC	CSQRDGETQYF
.	TRBD2	TRBJ2-5	TRBV6-5	TGTGCCAGCAGTCCCGGACTAGCGGCAGAGACCCAGTACTTC	CASSPGLAAETQYF
few	TRBD2	TRBJ2-3	TRBV4-1	TGCGCCAGCAGCCAAGAGACTAGCGGGAGCACAGATACGCAGTATTTT	CASSQETSGSTDTQYF
few	TRBD1	TRBJ2-7	TRBV5-5	TGTGCCAGCAGCTTGTTGGCGGGACAGGCCTCCTACGAGCAGTACTTC	CASSLLAGQASYEQYF
few	.	TRBJ1-1	TRBV2	TGTGCCAGCAGTATCTTAACTGAAGCTTTCTTT	CASSILTEAFF
.	TRBD2	TRBJ2-7	TRBV7-9	TGTGCCAGCAGCGCCATAACGGGAGGGTACGAGCAGTACTTC	CASSAITGGYEQYF
.	TRBD1	TRBJ2-2	TRBV7-2	TGTGCCAGCAGCCAGACAGGGTCCGGGGAGCTGTTTTTT	CASSQTGSGELFF
.	.	TRBJ2-7	TRBV6-6	TGTGCCAGCAGTGTCGGCCTTACCTACGAGCAGTACTTC	CASSVGLTYEQYF
.	.	TRBJ1-2	TRBV9	TGTGCCAGCAGCGTAGCTACCGAGTCTAACTATGGCTACACCTTC	CASSVATESNYGYTF
.	.	TRBJ2-7	TRBV13	TGTGCCAGCACCGTAAGAGGGGATTACGAGCAGTACTTC	CASTVRGDYEQYF
.	.	TRBJ1-2	TRBV6-1	TGTGCCAGCAGTGAAACTGGGACGCCCCCAAAACACACCTTC	CASSETGTPPKHTF
.	.	TRBJ2-7	TRBV20-1	TGCAGTGCTCAGCTGTCCTACGAGCAGTACTTC	CSAQLSYEQYF
.	.	TRBJ1-2	TRBV28	TGTGCCAGCAGTTTCCCGGACTTTACGCTTGGCTACACCTTC	CASSFPDFTLGYTF
.	TRBD1	TRBJ2-7	TRBV11-2	TGTGCCAGCAGCTCGCCCCCCCCACAGGGGGCCTACGAGCAGTACTTC	CASSSPPPQGAYEQYF
few	.	TRBJ1-2	TRBV30	TGTGCCTGGATGGGGGGCAGGAACTATGGCTACACCTTC	CAWMGGRNYGYTF
.	.	TRBJ1-2	TRBV30	TGTGCCTGGAGTGTCACGAGGGGCTATGGCTACACCTTC	CAWSVTRGYGYTF
.	TRBD2	TRBJ2-2	TRBV10-3	TGTGCCATCAGCGGGACTAGCGTTAACACCGGGGAGCTGTTTTTT	CAISGTSVNTGELFF
.	.	TRBJ2-2	TRBV19	TGTGCCAGTAGTACAGGAACCCCCGGGGAGCTGTTTTTT	CASSTGTPGELFF
.	.	TRBJ2-2	TRBV19	TGTGCCAGTAGTATCTGGGGGACGGACACCGGGGAGCTGTTTTTT	CASSIWGTDTGELFF
.	.	TRBJ1-4	TRBV19	TGTGCCAGTAGTAACAGGAGATGGACTAATGAAAAACTGTTTTTT	CASSNRRWTNEKLFF
.	TRBD2	TRBJ2-3	TRBV10-3	TGTGCCATCAGCAAGAGACTAGCGGGAGGAACAGATACGCAGTATTTT	CAISKRLAGGTDTQYF
few	.	TRBJ1-3	TRBV28	TGTGCCAGCAGTTCACCCGACAACTCTGGAAACACCATATATTTT	CASSSPDNSGNTIYF
.	TRBD2	TRBJ2-1	TRBV7-6	TGTGCCAGCAGGACGGGAGGACCCTACAATGAGCAGTTCTTC	CASRTGGPYNEQFF
.	.	TRBJ1-2	TRBV29-1	TGCAGCGTCGGGGGGGGGAATGGCTACACCTTC	CSVGGGNGYTF
.	.	TRBJ2-1	TRBV9	TGTGCCAGCAGCGCGGGACGGGGCTCCTACAATGAGCAGTTCTTC	CASSAGRGSYNEQFF
.	TRBD2	TRBJ2-3	TRBV7-6	TGTGCCAGCAGGAAATTAGCGGGAGGCACAGATACGCAGTATTTT	CASRKLAGGTDTQYF
.	TRBD1	TRBJ1-2	TRBV2	TGTGCCAGCAGCGGGCAGGGGGACTGGGCCTATGGCTACACCTTC	CASSGQGDWAYGYTF
.	TRBD2	TRBJ2-7	TRBV4-1	TGCGCCAGCAGCCCGACCCCGACTAGCGGGAGGCCCTACGAGCAGTACTTC	CASSPTPTSGRPYEQYF
.	TRBD2	TRBJ2-1	TRBV6-1	TGTGCCAGCAGTGATAGGTCGGGAGGGCCGCGTGAGCAGTTCTTC	CASSDRSGGPREQFF
.	.	TRBJ1-5	TRBV30	TGTGCCTGGAGCGGAGGGGACTCTGGCAATCAGCCCCAGCATTTT	CAWSGGDSGNQPQHF
.	.	TRBJ1-1	TRBV10-3	TGTGCCATCAGGGACGGTGAGGGAACTGAAGCTTTCTTT	CAIRDGEGTEAFF
few	.	TRBJ1-2	TRBV30	TGTGCCTGGAGTGTGGGACACTATGGCTACACCTTC	CAWSVGHYGYTF
.	.	TRBJ2-7	TRBV6-5	TGTGCCAGCAGTTACGAGCCGAGGAGCGAGCAGTACTTC	CASSYEPRSEQYF
.	TRBD1	TRBJ1-3	TRBV6-5	TGTGCCAGCAGTTCTTCCGGGACAGGGGGATGGAACACCATATATTTT	CASSSSGTGGWNTIYF
few	TRBD2	TRBJ2-2	TRBV13	TGTGCCAGCAGCCTTGGACTAGGTTCGAACACCGGGGAGCTGTTTTTT	CASSLGLGSNTGELFF
.	TRBD1	TRBJ2-2	TRBV5-1	TGCGCCAGCACCCCGGGACAGGGGAACACCGGGGAGCTGTTTTTT	CASTPGQGNTGELFF
.	TRBD2	TRBJ2-1	TRBV5-8	TGTGCCAGCAGCGCGGGACTAGCGGTATACAATGAGCAGTTCTTC	CASSAGLAVYNEQFF
.	.	TRBJ2-3	TRBV27	TGTGCCAGCAGTTTCCGCCAATTCCGCACAGATACGCAGTATTTT	CASSFRQFRTDTQYF
few	TRBD1	TRBJ1-5	TRBV11-2	TGTGCCAGCAGCCCCGGACAGGGTGGTCAGCCCCAGCATTTT	CASSPGQGGQPQHF
.	.	TRBJ1-1	TRBV7-9	TGTGCCAGCAGCTTATGGTCCGGCGGCTTGGGCACTGAAGCTTTCTTT	CASSLWSGGLGTEAFF
.	.	TRBJ2-5	TRBV6-1	TGTGCCAGCAACCCTACCGGGCTGAGGGGTGAGACCCAGTACTTC	CASNPTGLRGETQYF